Reported below is one T cell receptor beta chain. Under the authors' procedure: Amplified reference gene primers provided the basis for estimating nucleated cell counts. The table came from immunoSEQ multiplex PCR; TCRdb's copy has only in-frame clones and leaves some out. V, J and clone size are those of that table, while D and trimming were read from the DNA. In the table there are approximately 260,000 clones, around 86% of which are singletons. Participants were placed into cohorts based on the clinical history they reported. Germline CDR1 reads GTSNPN; CDR2 reads SVGIG (reference sequence). The CDR3 extends over 15 amino acids. The germline V and J ends were trimmed by 4 bases and 7 bases, with 20 bases remaining between them. These data come from a study of blood T cell repertoires in COVID-19. Overall study context: Acute-phase and convalescent COVID-19 samples originated in the United States, Italy and Spain. The analysed material was cDNA or gDNA that came from T cells, B-cell-depleted T cells, or PBMCs.

The gene calls are TRBV30 and TRBJ2-1; no clear D gene. The sequenced material came from PBMCs or T cells enriched from blood (not recorded which). The receptor was derived from a woman aged 40 to 50 with acute COVID-19. DNA of the CDR3: TGTGCCTGGAACCCTCCGTCTACCTTGAGTAATGAGCAGTTCTTC. This translates into CAWNPPSTLSNEQFF.